This TCR beta chain was found in a study of cytomegalovirus exposure and HLA in healthy donors (dated 2017 in TCRdb). General notes on the study: In an earlier analysis of 587 of the donors, 276 Gb of sequence data and some 100 million unique TCR beta sequences from roughly 190 million T cells were reported. In an earlier analysis of several hundred of the donors, high-throughput TCR beta sequencing was used to judge whether each TCR beta V gene segment behaved as functional or pseudogenic. The aim of the study was to test whether cataloging public T cell receptors could identify signatures of past pathogen exposure. The later analysis used no new phenotypic data to find candidate immune exposures, relying instead on TCR beta sequences and their occurrence across donors. Donor age, sex, ethnicity and CMV serostatus were compiled alongside the repertoire data. HLA typing included class I and class II loci at four-digit resolution. A later genetic analysis took genome-wide SNP genotypes for about 55% of the 666 donors and used that subset as a discovery cohort. The study profiled the T cell repertoires of 500 to 800 subjects by immunosequencing and related them to cytomegalovirus serostatus. High-throughput TCR immunosequencing, statistical association of individual TCRs with disease status, and machine learning were combined to predict cytomegalovirus infection status. Among the roughly 380 genotyped donors, around 81% belonged to the genetic ancestry cluster associated with self-reported Caucasian donors. Typing coverage differed by locus: A, B, C, DRB1 and DQB1 were typed in roughly 629-630 donors, DQA1 in 500 to 550, DPA1 in 606, and DPB1 in 472. To study patterns of TCR occurrence, a later analysis re-analyzed previously published TCR beta repertoires from 666 donors and added high-resolution HLA genotyping. A separate validation cohort of 90 to 150 different subjects was used in addition to the 666-subject first cohort. Every repertoire in the discovery cohort had been generated on one and the same sequencing platform. Across approximately 420 genotyped donors of the cohort, an average of about 240,000 unique TCR beta nucleotide sequences per donor were sequenced, and 15% to 20% of those sequences were non-productive. A handful of DR-DQ haplotypes were treated as single units for association and clustering because of strong linkage in the cohort. An early release that covered 500 to 800 HLA-typed donors contained approximately 300 gigabases of sequencing data and 85 million to 100 million unique TCR sequences.

As for this clone: Its binding antigen is unknown. Base qualities are not at hand, and no much larger clone is one base apart.

V and J lose 4 bases and 4 bases, and a span of 7 bases separates them. The CDR3, from cysteine to phenylalanine, totals 13 residues. The read is trimmed to its CDR3 DNA, 39 bases read in frame from base 1. CDR1 and CDR2 (MGHRA, YSYEKL) derive from the germline V gene. The method was the immunoSEQ multiplex PCR assay. For the multiplex PCR, a mixture combining 60 forward primers for TCR Vbeta segments and 13 reverse primers for TCR Jbeta segments was used. The CDR3 region of rearranged TCR beta genes was amplified from genomic DNA by a multiplex PCR assay. On the Illumina HiSeq System, the amplified TCR beta libraries were sequenced as 87-base-pair reads. The study's processing was this. Across the 700 or so repertoires, a later analysis counted roughly 84 million unique TCR beta chains, roughly 11 million of which were shared by at least two donors. To remove PCR and sequencing errors, raw reads were error-corrected and collapsed into unique sequences using a nearest-neighbor algorithm that merged closely related sequences. V, D and J gene segments were assigned by aligning CDR3 sequences to IMGT reference sequences. For a sequence to be retained, a match of at least six nucleotides was required to both a V gene segment and a J gene segment. A rearrangement counted as productive if the CDR3 had no stop codons and remained in frame with V and J, and every other rearrangement counted as non-productive. Following IMGT convention, CDR3 was defined as the stretch from the second conserved V-encoded cysteine up to the conserved J-encoded phenylalanine. Sequences without an unambiguous match to a single V gene segment were excluded from the earlier analysis of several hundred of the donors. An earlier analysis of under 750 of the donors called V segments functional above 56.7% productive rearrangements and segregating when the between-donor standard deviation exceeded 5%. A statistical classification framework was developed to diagnose cytomegalovirus status using the catalog of TCR beta chain sequences. V and J gene assignment, in a later analysis, came from comparing TCR nucleotide sequences with IMGT/GENE-DB human TR gene sequences. The TCRdist pipeline was used in a later analysis to assign CDR3 sequences and most-parsimonious VDJ recombination scenarios. In a later analysis, each TCR beta chain was defined by its CDR3 amino acid sequence together with its V-gene family, and reads lacking a unique V-gene family were excluded. In a later analysis, a few hundred highly shared, low-generation-probability nucleotide sequences were removed to address suspected cross-contamination and a sequencing artifact. In a later analysis, a clonal expansion index for each public chain was calculated from normalized within-repertoire ranks of inferred template counts. In a later analysis, generation probabilities were computed with a VDJ recombination model fitted to out-of-frame rearrangements, and the resulting probabilities were checked against IGoR. In a later analysis, TCR-TCR, TCR-HLA and TCR-CMV co-occurrence was scored with hypergeometric tests, and a repertoire-size bias correction was applied to TCR pairs. In a later analysis, false discovery rates were estimated by permuting HLA or CMV assignments 20 times. In a later analysis, co-occurring TCRs were grouped using DBSCAN, and TCRdist sequence similarity was added for clustering within HLA-allele-positive subsets. For co-occurrence clustering, repertoires with fewer than 30,000 or more than 120,000 public chains were excluded, along with roughly five repertoires with anomalous nucleotide sharing. TCRdb stores this immuneACCESS table with in-frame sequences only. Part of the clones is absent; in the studies checked, under half of the shortfall reflects unresolved V genes, and no reason is known for the rest. V and J calls and clone size are copied from that table; D and trimming were computed from the DNA. The sample has 95,000 to 150,000 clones on record, around 76% of them singletons. About 29% of the sample is held by the ten biggest clonotypes.

What the study reported, not specific to this receptor: Immune exposure information for the cohort was limited to CMV serostatus. Presence/absence analyses assumed roughly uniform sequencing depth across donors, an assumption that may not hold. According to a later analysis, most CMV-associated TCR beta chains appeared to be HLA-restricted, and the HLA associations seemed to be driven largely by CMV exposure. Because HLA typing was missing for some donors at each locus, association tests included only the typed subset. In a later genetic analysis, a missense DCLRE1C variant was associated with V-gene and J-gene trimming of TCR beta chains, and the association was replicated in an independent cohort. Linkage disequilibrium might explain the correlated functional status among segregating V segments, but an unknown experimental factor could not be excluded. A later analysis associated 15,000 or so TCR beta sequences with specific HLA alleles at a false discovery rate of 0.05. Compared with the roughly 670-donor mean, donors in an Asian-associated ancestry cluster had fewer N-insertions in productive TCRs, according to a later genetic analysis. According to the authors, the approach could potentially be generalized to other disease states and immunological phenotypes. The sequencing pipeline was judged likely to have produced a cluster of highly shared sequence variants as a technical artifact. Most TCR sequences were seen in very few donors, while some public TCRs were found in many individuals. Cytomegalovirus status was reported to be diagnosed by the classifier with high specificity and sensitivity in both the original and validation cohorts. The 87-base-pair reads could not distinguish some IMGT-functional V segments, including TRBV6-2 and TRBV6-3, so those segments were excluded. A further reported finding was that TCR beta sequences accurately predicted the HLA-A and HLA-B alleles for most subjects in the first cohort. Three of the identified cytomegalovirus-associated TCR beta chains were confirmed in vitro to be specific for cytomegalovirus antigens. In a later analysis, HLA-associated TCR beta chains showed more clonal expansion and lower generation probabilities than non-associated chains that were equally common. The cohort was sequenced for TCR beta chains only, and without alpha or paired-chain data the features that could be detected were limited. In a later analysis, several top co-occurrence clusters were reported to appear linked to parvovirus B19, influenza, CMV and Epstein-Barr virus. In an earlier analysis of fewer than 750 of the donors, most TCR beta V segments were observed in productive rearrangements about 90% or about 30% of the time, broadly matching IMGT annotations. In a later analysis, the rate of TCR association differed among HLA loci, with DRB1 alleles having the most associated TCRs and HLA-C alleles having the fewest. The earlier analysis of approximately 560 of the donors excluded over 15 rarely observed V segments, including chromosome 9 orphons, because counts were too low. When HLA alleles, especially DR and DQ, strongly co-occurred, attributing TCR associations to individual alleles was difficult. The study listed 164 TCR beta chains as associated with cytomegalovirus.

The cohort comprised 550 to 700 healthy bone marrow donors. All cohort members were sampled while nominally healthy, although unrecorded immune exposures were likely present. The donor tested CMV seropositive and was one of the 289 seropositive cohort members. Each donor provided a peripheral blood sample, and peripheral blood mononuclear cells were used for TCR beta sequencing. The Qiagen DNeasy Blood Extraction Kit was used to extract genomic DNA from the blood cell samples. This chain joins TRBV4-1 to TRBJ2-2, with no D gene named confidently. The sequenced sample consisted of PBMCs. This TCR was sampled from a man aged 55 to 70 in good health and CMV-seropositive. Here is the DNA: TGCGCCAGCAGCCCAGACCTCACCGGGGAGCTGTTTTTT. Translated, it gives CASSPDLTGELFF.